What follows are 9 T cell receptor beta chains derived from one specimen sequenced in a study of blood T cell repertoires in COVID-19. Data came from immunoSEQ multiplex PCR; TCRdb stores just in-frame clones and leaves some out. The sample lists around 200,000 clones; approximately 83% were seen once. The specimen was peripheral blood. Receptor source: a man in his fifties with active or convalescent COVID-19.

The chain joins TRBV30 to TRBJ1-2; TRBD1 aligns across 8 bases. V lost 2 bases to trimming and J lost 4 bases; unmatched junction nucleotides: 6. Germline loops: CDR1 GTSNPN, CDR2 SVGIG (reference sequence). The CDR3 is 14 residues long. This chain's CDR3 is CAWSRGQETYGYTF. The CDR3 DNA reads as TGTGCCTGGAGTAGGGGACAGGAAACCTATGGCTACACCTTC.

The chain is built from TRBV4-1 and TRBJ2-1; D is perhaps TRBD1 (6 bases). This CDR3 has 12 residues. Trimming removed 8 bases at V and 10 bases at J, with 15 bases between. The V gene's germline CDR1 is MGHRA and CDR2 YSYEKL. The CDR3 nucleotides are TGCGCCAGCCACGACGTGGGGGCGGAGCAGTTCTTC. This codes for CASHDVGAEQFF.

The CDR3 sequence is CASSSGGFSVNEQFF. In DNA, the CDR3 is TGTGCCAGCAGCTCAGGGGGGTTCAGCGTGAATGAGCAGTTCTTC. V usage is TRBV7-8 and J usage is TRBJ2-1, with D possibly TRBD1 on 7 matching bases. CDR1 SGHVS and CDR2 FQNEAQ come from the germline V gene. This CDR3 region has 15 residues. Between the trimmed V and J ends, which lost 4 bases and 7 bases, there was a span of 17 bases. The whole variable domain, remainder taken from reference TRBV7-8 and TRBJ2-1, is GAGVSQSPRYKVAKRGQDVALRCDPISGHVSLFWYQQALGQGPEFLTYFQNEAQLDKSGLPSDRFFAERPEGSVSTLKIQRTQQEDSAVYLCASSSGGFSVNEQFFGPGTRLTVL.

The J gene is TRBJ2-3, the V gene TRBV2; TRBD1 matches at 8 bases. Unmatched junction bases numbered 2, after V lost 3 bases and J lost 6 bases. CDR3 length: 13 amino acids. Germline values: CDR1 SNHLY, CDR2 FYNNEI. CDR3 region: CASSEDRADTQYF. DNA of the CDR3: TGTGCCAGCAGTGAGGACAGGGCCGATACGCAGTATTTT.

The chain combines TRBV4-2 with TRBJ2-1, with TRBD2 identical over 9 bases. The ends lost 0 bases at V and 4 bases at J; junction bases unmatched: 4. The CDR3 is 16 amino acids. The germline CDR1 and CDR2 sequences are LGHNA and YNFKEQ. The CDR3 DNA reads as TGTGCCAGCAGCCAAGATCTTAGCGGGGGTTACAATGAGCAGTTCTTC. It yields the protein CASSQDLSGGYNEQFF.

This clone was counted once. The chain carries TRBV28 and TRBJ1-5, with TRBD1 identical over 7 bases. CDR3 length: 15 residues. The germline CDR1 and CDR2 sequences are MDHEN and SYDVKM. V dropped 6 bases and J dropped 4; count of bases not matched to a gene: 9. The DNA of the CDR3 is TGTGCCAGCAGGCAAGGGACAGCCACGAATCAGCCCCAGCATTTT. Its translation: CASRQGTATNQPQHF.

The rearrangement links TRBV6-1 to TRBJ1-5, with a tentative D call TRBD1 (5 bases). Trimming cost V 1 base and J 8 bases, with 12 bases left between them. The CDR3 consists of 14 residues. Germline loops: CDR1 MNHNS, CDR2 SASEGT. DNA for the CDR3: TGTGCCAGCAGTGAAGGACAGCCAAGGGAGCCCCAGCATTTT. This codes for CASSEGQPREPQHF.

The CDR3 DNA follows: TGTGCCAGCAGTCTAAGGGACAGACAATGGGGAAACTATGGCTACACCTTC. Translation: CASSLRDRQWGNYGYTF. The V and J genes are TRBV6-6 and TRBJ1-2; 7 nucleotides agree with TRBD1. CDR1 is MNHNY, CDR2 SVGAGI, per germline (reference sequence). This CDR3 is 17 amino acids long. The junction had 14 bases not matched to a gene; V was cut back by 5 bases and J by 2 bases.

The genes are TRBV5-4 and TRBJ2-3; 12 bases align to TRBD2. V lost 4 bases and J lost 4; bases outside the gene matches: 19. Per the germline V gene, CDR1 is SGHNT and CDR2 is YYREEE (reference sequence). This CDR3 has 20 amino acids. The CDR3 nucleotides are TGTGCCAGCAGCCGAGGCCCGGGACTAGCGGGCGCACCCGGCCCAGATACGCAGTATTTT. Encoded protein: CASSRGPGLAGAPGPDTQYF.